Sequencing of this T cell receptor beta chain was carried out in a study of identical twins. The sample holds many counts of this clonotype. Template switching, a step in the protocol, added a universal primer site, and cDNA carried unique molecular identifiers. TCRdb processed the 5' RACE reads anew with MiXCR; each CDR3 protein has one entry. The sample lists 280,000 or so distinct CDR3 sequences; about 8.9% were seen once. CDR3 size: 14 residues. Unmatched junction bases numbered 6, after V lost 6 bases and J lost 9 bases. Germline V lookup: CDR1 WSHSY, CDR2 SAAADI. A further study also used this sample, focusing on yellow fever vaccine responses in identical twins. As that report states: Twins' vaccine T cell responses reportedly seemed partly convergent and partly personalized.

The sample comprised memory (CD45RO+) T cells sorted from blood. The chain links TRBV10-2 to TRBJ2-1; 12 bases are a match to TRBD2. This receptor was obtained from a woman in her late teens or twenties in good health. CDR3 loop: CASRASGRAGEQFF. The CDR3, as DNA: TGCGCCAGCAGAGCTAGCGGGAGGGCCGGTGAGCAGTTCTTC.